Listed below are T cell receptor beta chains from one sample, sequenced in a study of blood T cell repertoires in COVID-19. TCRdb keeps only in-frame clones here, not all; method: immunoSEQ multiplex PCR. The sample holds 150,000 or so clones, 60% to 85% seen once. Sequencing was carried out using peripheral blood. The source of these receptors is an elderly man with acute or convalescent COVID-19. CDR3s leave out the opening cysteine and the closing phenylalanine or tryptophan. Each record gives: V gene, clone size, CDR3 protein. Some rows mark clone size as missing; the rest say once, few, many or name a class of expanded clone.

V gene: TRBV4-3; clone size: once; CDR3 protein: ASSQVRGSGELF
V gene: TRBV18; clone size: -; CDR3 protein: ASSPQSTNTDTQY
V gene: TRBV18; clone size: -; CDR3 protein: ASSPGLETQY
V gene: TRBV15; clone size: once; CDR3 protein: ATSRADSNQPQH
V gene: TRBV2; clone size: -; CDR3 protein: ASSELGVGDSPLH
V gene: TRBV5-8; clone size: -; CDR3 protein: ASPLAAGDLNSPLH
V gene: TRBV29-1; clone size: -; CDR3 protein: SVAGQDNQPQH
V gene: TRBV29-1; clone size: -; CDR3 protein: SVVGGAGDTQY
V gene: TRBV18; clone size: -; CDR3 protein: ASSKQGLGEQF
V gene: TRBV10-3; clone size: few; CDR3 protein: AISSDSYGYT